A single sample is the source of the 3 T cell receptor beta chains below, sequenced in a study of shared clonotypes between healthy human individuals. Libraries were prepared by immunoSEQ multiplex PCR; TCRdb keeps only in-frame clonotypes and omits some of them. The sample holds approximately 590,000 clones, nearly 97% seen once. The naive CD8 fraction comprised CD45RO-negative cells positively selected for CCR7 and excluded terminally differentiated effector memory CD45RA+ cells. Material: naive CD8+ T cells sorted from blood. Source of these receptors: a woman younger than 45 in good health.

The genes are TRBV11-2 and TRBJ1-5; D remains unclear. The CDR3 runs 14 residues. Germline CDR1 is SGHAT and CDR2 is FQNNGV. Trimming shortened V by 0 bases and J by 7 bases, and 10 bases separated the two germline ends. CDR3: CASSLDKGWQPQHF. The CDR3 DNA follows: TGTGCCAGCAGCTTAGATAAGGGTTGGCAGCCCCAGCATTTT.

The J gene is TRBJ1-2, the V gene TRBV6-1; D is unclear. CDR1 and CDR2 from the germline V gene are MNHNS and SASEGT. The CDR3 length is 15 residues. V was cut by 2 bases and J by 5 bases, with 15 bases left in between. The CDR3 loop reads CASSELVGSNYGYTF. The CDR3 nucleotides are TGTGCCAGCAGTGAACTTGTTGGCAGCAATTATGGCTACACCTTC.

V gene TRBV27 combines with J gene TRBJ2-7, with a weak D call TRBD2 (5 bases). Trimming left V 3 bases short and J 2 bases short, with 14 bases between. The CDR3 consists of 15 residues. Germline CDR1 is MNHEY and CDR2 is SMNVEV (reference sequence). This chain's CDR3 is CASSLVPERAYEQYF. The CDR3 nucleotides read TGTGCCAGCAGTTTGGTCCCAGAGAGGGCCTACGAGCAGTACTTC.